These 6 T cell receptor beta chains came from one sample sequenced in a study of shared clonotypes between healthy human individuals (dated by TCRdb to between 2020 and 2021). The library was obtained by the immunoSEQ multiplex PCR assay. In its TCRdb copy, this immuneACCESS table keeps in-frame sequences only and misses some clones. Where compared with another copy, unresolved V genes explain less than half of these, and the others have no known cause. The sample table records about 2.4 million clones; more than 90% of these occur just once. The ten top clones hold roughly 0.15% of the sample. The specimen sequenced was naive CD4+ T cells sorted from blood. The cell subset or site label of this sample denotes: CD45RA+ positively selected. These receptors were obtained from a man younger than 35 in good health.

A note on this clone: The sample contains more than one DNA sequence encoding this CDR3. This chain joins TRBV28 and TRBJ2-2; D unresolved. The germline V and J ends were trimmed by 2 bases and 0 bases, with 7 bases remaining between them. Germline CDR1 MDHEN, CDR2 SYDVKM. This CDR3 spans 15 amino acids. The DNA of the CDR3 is TGTGCCAGCAGTTTAGGTGGGGCGAACACCGGGGAGCTGTTTTTT. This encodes CASSLGGANTGELFF.

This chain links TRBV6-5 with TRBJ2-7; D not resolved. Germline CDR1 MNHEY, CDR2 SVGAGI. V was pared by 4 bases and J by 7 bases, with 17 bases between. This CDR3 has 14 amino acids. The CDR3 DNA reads TGTGCCAGCAGTTTATTTGCTCAAGGCCGGGAGCAGTACTTC. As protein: CASSLFAQGREQYF.

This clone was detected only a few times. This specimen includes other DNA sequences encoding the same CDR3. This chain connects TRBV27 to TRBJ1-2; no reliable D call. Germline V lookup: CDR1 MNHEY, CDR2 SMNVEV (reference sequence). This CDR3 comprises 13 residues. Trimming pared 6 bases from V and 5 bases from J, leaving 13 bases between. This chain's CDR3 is CASRPGPPYGYTF. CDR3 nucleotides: TGTGCCAGCAGGCCGGGCCCCCCTTATGGCTACACCTTC.

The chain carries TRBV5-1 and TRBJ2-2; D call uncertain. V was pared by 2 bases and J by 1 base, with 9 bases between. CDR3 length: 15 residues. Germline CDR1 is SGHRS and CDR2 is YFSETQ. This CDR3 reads CASSLRTVNTGELFF. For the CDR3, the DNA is TGCGCCAGCAGCTTAAGAACCGTGAACACCGGGGAGCTGTTTTTT.

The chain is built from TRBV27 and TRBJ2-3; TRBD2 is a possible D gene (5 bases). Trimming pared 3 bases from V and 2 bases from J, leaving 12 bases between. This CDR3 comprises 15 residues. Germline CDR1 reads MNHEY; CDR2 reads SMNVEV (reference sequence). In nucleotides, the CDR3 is TGTGCCAGCAGTTTCTCCAGCGGACCCACAGATACGCAGTATTTT. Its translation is CASSFSSGPTDTQYF.

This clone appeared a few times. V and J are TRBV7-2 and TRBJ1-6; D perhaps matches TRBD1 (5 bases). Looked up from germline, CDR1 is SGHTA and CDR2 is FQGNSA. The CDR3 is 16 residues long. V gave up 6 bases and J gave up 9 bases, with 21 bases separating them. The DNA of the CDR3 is TGTGCCAGCAGTCCCCAATTAGGGGTCCTAGGTTCACCCCTCCACTTT. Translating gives CASSPQLGVLGSPLHF.